Following are 32 T cell receptor beta chains from one sample sequenced in a study of cytomegalovirus exposure and HLA in healthy donors (dated by TCRdb to about 2017). The library was generated by the immunoSEQ multiplex PCR assay. The multiplex PCR relied on a mix of 60 forward primers for TCR Vbeta segments and 13 reverse primers for TCR Jbeta segments. TCRdb holds this immuneACCESS table with in-frame rearrangements only. Some clones are missing; in checked studies, unresolved V genes explain under half, and the rest has no known cause. Present in this sample are about 190,000 clones, 87% of which were seen just once. The ten biggest clones cover 1.3% of the sample. Material: PBMCs. The receptors derive from a man aged 25 to 40 in good health and CMV-seronegative.

This chain connects TRBV7-6 to TRBJ1-2, with 8 bases fitting TRBD1. The V gene's germline CDR1 is SGHVS and CDR2 FNYEAQ. This CDR3 has 15 amino acids. J lost 6 bases, V lost 3 bases, and 9 bases had no gene match. The CDR3 protein is CASSFGTGDLHGYTF. DNA for the CDR3: TGTGCCAGCAGCTTTGGGACAGGCGACCTACATGGCTACACCTTC.

This clone occurred a few times. This chain joins TRBV11-2 and TRBJ1-2, with TRBD1 matching over 8 bases. V was clipped by 7 bases and J by 5 bases; unmatched bases: 9. The CDR3 is 14 residues long. Germline V lookup: CDR1 SGHAT, CDR2 FQNNGV. The CDR3 here is CASNINRGYYGYTF. CDR3 bases: TGTGCCAGCAATATCAACAGGGGGTATTATGGCTACACCTTC.

The chain joins TRBV6-5 to TRBJ1-1, with D hard to call. Germline V gene data show CDR1 as MNHEY and CDR2 as SVGAGI. V was trimmed by 6 bases and J by 1 base, leaving 15 bases between them. This CDR3 is 15 amino acids long. The CDR3 loop is CASSGGINENTEAFF. In nucleotides, the CDR3 is TGTGCCAGCAGCGGCGGGATTAATGAGAACACTGAAGCTTTCTTT.

V gene TRBV5-1 combines with J gene TRBJ2-3, with D hard to call. Per germline, CDR1 SGHRS and CDR2 YFSETQ. The CDR3 contains 15 residues. V lost 1 base to trimming and J lost 0 bases, with 9 bases between them. CDR3 region: CASSLPSGSTDTQYF. The CDR3 nucleotides read TGCGCCAGCAGCTTGCCGTCGGGTAGCACAGATACGCAGTATTTT.

This sequence joins TRBV7-9 and TRBJ1-2; D unclear. Between the trimmed V and J ends, which lost 5 bases and 3 bases, there was a span of 13 bases. This CDR3 comprises 14 residues. The germline gives CDR1 SEHNR, CDR2 FQNEAQ (reference sequence). CDR3 sequence: CASSISGVHYGYTF. The CDR3, as DNA: TGTGCCAGCAGCATTAGCGGGGTCCACTATGGCTACACCTTC.

V is TRBV27 and J is TRBJ2-2; 7 bases match TRBD2. Germline assignment: CDR1 MNHEY and CDR2 SMNVEV (reference sequence). The CDR3 is 16 amino acids. The V gene end was trimmed by 2 bases and the J gene end by 6 bases; junction bases not matched to a gene: 9. The CDR3 spells CASSLLGGVSPGELFF. The CDR3 DNA reads TGTGCCAGCAGTTTACTGGGGGGGGTAAGCCCCGGGGAGCTGTTTTTT.

The chain carries TRBV21-1 and TRBJ2-7; TRBD2 reflects the table's D call only, with no check against the DNA. TRBV21-1 is recorded as a pseudogene. The CDR3 length is 15 residues. CDR3 in amino acids: CASSKCAGRPYEQYF. The CDR3 DNA sequence: TGTGCCAGCAGCAAATGTGCCGGGAGACCCTACGAGCAGTACTTC.

The genes are TRBV4-1 and TRBJ2-1; a weak D match, TRBD2 (6 bases). The CDR3 has 16 residues. Germline V gene sequence: CDR1 MGHRA, CDR2 YSYEKL. Trimming removed 5 bases from V and 3 bases from J, with 17 bases in between. The CDR3, as DNA: TGCGCCAGCAGCGAAGGCGGGCGGGGTCGCTACAATGAGCAGTTCTTC. Protein sequence: CASSEGGRGRYNEQFF.

The gene calls are TRBV28 and TRBJ1-6; TRBD1 matches 7 bases. Germline CDR1 MDHEN, CDR2 SYDVKM. J was trimmed by 6 bases and V by 6 bases; bases with no gene match: 8. The CDR3 has 15 amino acids. The CDR3 nucleotides are TGTGCCAGCAGAGTGCACGGGACAGCTAATTCACCCCTCCACTTT. Its translation: CASRVHGTANSPLHF.

This chain links TRBV28 with TRBJ2-1, with 10 positions matching TRBD2. The CDR3 loop spans 15 amino acids. From germline, CDR1 is MDHEN and CDR2 SYDVKM. After removal of 6 bases from V and 9 bases from J, the junction contained 11 bases not matched to a gene. CDR3 in amino acids: CASRRHIAGGSEQFF. The CDR3 DNA follows: TGTGCCAGCAGGAGACATATAGCGGGAGGCAGTGAGCAGTTCTTC.

This chain connects TRBV28 to TRBJ2-5; D is undetermined. Gene TRBJ2-7 matches the end of the DNA better, so the J call may be wrong. Germline CDR1 reads MDHEN; CDR2 reads SYDVKM. This CDR3 region has 12 residues. CDR3 region: CASSPLLYEQYF. In DNA form, the CDR3 reads TGTGCCAGCAGTCCCTTATTATACGAGCAGTACTTC.

This rearrangement joins TRBV19 to TRBJ2-7, with TRBD2 identical over 8 bases. Germline V gives CDR1 LNHDA, CDR2 SQIVND (reference sequence). Trimming at V came to 7 bases and at J to 2 bases, leaving 13 bases not matched to a gene. This CDR3 has 16 amino acids. The chain's CDR3 is CASKGSTSGLPYEQYF. CDR3 in DNA: TGTGCCAGTAAAGGGAGTACTAGCGGACTACCCTACGAGCAGTACTTC.

The chain employs TRBV6-6 and TRBJ2-1, with D perhaps TRBD1 (5 bases). The CDR3 has 14 amino acids. CDR1 is MNHNY, CDR2 SVGAGI, per germline (reference sequence). V gave up 4 bases and J gave up 6 bases, with 13 bases separating them. CDR3 sequence reads: CASSSGLGSNEQFF. The CDR3 region has the DNA TGTGCCAGCAGTTCAGGGTTGGGTAGCAATGAGCAGTTCTTC.

The gene calls are TRBV7-9 and TRBJ2-7; 7 bases match TRBD2. With V trimmed by 5 bases and J by 5 bases, 0 bases remained unmatched. CDR1 and CDR2 from the germline V gene are SEHNR and FQNEAQ (reference sequence). The CDR3 covers 11 residues. The CDR3 DNA is TGTGCCAGCAGCGGGGGGGACGAGCAGTACTTC. Translated, it gives CASSGGDEQYF.

The rearrangement uses TRBV6-4 and TRBJ2-2, with D perhaps TRBD2 (5 bases). The CDR3 is 14 amino acids. The ends were cut back, 4 bases at V and 3 bases at J, with 9 bases in the middle. Germline CDR1 MRHNA, CDR2 SNTAGT. The CDR3 protein is CASSAGEDTGELFF. CDR3 bases: TGTGCCAGCAGTGCCGGGGAAGACACCGGGGAGCTGTTTTTT.

The rearrangement joins TRBV4-1 to TRBJ2-5; maybe TRBD1 (5 bases). The germline CDR1 and CDR2 sequences are MGHRA and YSYEKL. With 5 bases removed from V and 5 bases from J, the gap between germline ends came to 27 bases. The CDR3 is 18 amino acids. The CDR3 DNA reads TGCGCCAGCAGCAGCAGCCCCCTCCCGACAGCTCCTGTGGAGACCCAGTACTTC. This translates into CASSSSPLPTAPVETQYF.

This sequence joins TRBV30 and TRBJ2-2; D gene ambiguous. The V end was cut by 2 bases, the J end by 0 bases, with 10 bases between. Germline-derived CDR1 and CDR2 are GTSNPN and SVGIG (reference sequence). This CDR3 comprises 15 residues. The CDR3 DNA sequence: TGTGCCTGGAGTCGAGGCGGAGCGAACACCGGGGAGCTGTTTTTT. Translating it yields CAWSRGGANTGELFF.

This sequence joins TRBV4-3 and TRBJ2-5; D might be TRBD2 (5 bases). Trimming cost V 0 bases and J 5 bases, with 13 bases left between them. The germline CDR1 and CDR2 sequences are LGHNA and YSLEER. The CDR3 spans 15 residues. The CDR3 loop reads CASSQDLDGGETQYF. CDR3 nucleotides: TGCGCCAGCAGCCAAGATCTGGACGGCGGGGAGACCCAGTACTTC.

The chain has TRBV21-1 and TRBJ1-4; TRBD1 reflects the table's D call only, with no check against the DNA. TRBV21-1 corresponds to a pseudogene. This CDR3 has 15 residues. The CDR3, as DNA: TGTGCCAGCAGCACAAGGGGACAGGGGACTGAAAAACTGTTTTTT. Amino acid sequence: CASSTRGQGTEKLFF.

The V call is TRBV10-1, the J call TRBJ2-3; weak D call: TRBD2 (5 bases). V was trimmed by 4 bases and J by 1 base, leaving 6 bases between them. Per germline, CDR1 WNHNN and CDR2 SYGVQD (reference sequence). The CDR3 length is 13 residues. CDR3 bases: TGCGCCAGCAGTGCTAGCCGCACAGATACGCAGTATTTT. This sequence encodes CASSASRTDTQYF.

The chain joins TRBV2 to TRBJ2-5; 9 bases fit TRBD2. V was clipped by 2 bases and J by 7 bases; unmatched bases: 8. Germline V CDR1 and CDR2: SNHLY, FYNNEI. The CDR3 contains 15 residues. CDR3: CASSERLAGSGTQYF. The CDR3, as DNA: TGTGCCAGCAGTGAACGGCTAGCGGGAAGTGGGACCCAGTACTTC.

The rearrangement joins TRBV18 to TRBJ2-7; 7 bases align to TRBD2. The CDR3 runs 14 residues. Per the germline V gene, CDR1 is KGHSH and CDR2 is LQKENI. Losses at the gene ends were 5 bases for V and 0 bases for J; bases not matched to a gene: 4. CDR3 sequence reads: CASSKAGNSYEQYF. Here the CDR3 DNA reads TGTGCCAGCTCAAAAGCGGGGAACTCCTACGAGCAGTACTTC.

The rearrangement joins TRBV5-1 to TRBJ2-1; tentatively, D is TRBD1 (5 bases). Germline loops: CDR1 SGHRS, CDR2 YFSETQ. The CDR3 sequence is 15 residues long. The ends were cut back, 4 bases at V and 0 bases at J, with 11 bases in the middle. CDR3 loop: CASSQDIPSYNEQFF. The CDR3 nucleotides are TGCGCCAGCAGCCAGGACATACCCTCCTACAATGAGCAGTTCTTC.

The genes are TRBV7-9 and TRBJ2-1; 9 bases match TRBD2. Germline loops: CDR1 SEHNR, CDR2 FQNEAQ (reference sequence). V dropped 2 bases and J dropped 8; count of bases not matched to a gene: 4. CDR3 length: 14 residues. DNA for the CDR3: TGTGCCAGCAGCTTAAGGACTAGCGTCGATGAGCAGTTCTTC. Protein sequence: CASSLRTSVDEQFF.

The V call is TRBV2, the J call TRBJ1-2, with 8 bases lining up with TRBD1. The CDR3 has 14 amino acids. J gave up 2 bases and V 6 bases, and 5 bases lay outside the gene matches. The germline V gene has CDR1 SNHLY and CDR2 FYNNEI. The CDR3 loop reads CASRTYRGNYGYTF. CDR3 sequence (DNA): TGTGCCAGCAGAACTTACAGGGGGAACTATGGCTACACCTTC.

The chain combines TRBV9 with TRBJ2-3; possible D gene TRBD1, 5 bases. The V end was cut by 3 bases, the J end by 3 bases, with 8 bases between. The CDR3 is 13 amino acids. The germline V gene encodes CDR1 SGDLS and CDR2 YYNGEE. DNA for the CDR3: TGTGCCAGCAGCGCGCAGGGAACAGATACGCAGTATTTT. Encoded protein: CASSAQGTDTQYF.

This chain links TRBV4-3 with TRBJ2-7; no clear D. Germline V gene lookup returns CDR1 LGHNA and CDR2 YSLEER. Between the trimmed V and J ends, which lost 1 base and 1 base, there was a span of 11 bases. This CDR3 has 15 residues. This CDR3 reads CASSQGAGRSYEQYF. The CDR3 DNA follows: TGCGCCAGCAGCCAAGGAGCAGGCAGGTCCTACGAGCAGTACTTC.

In nucleotides, the CDR3 is TGCACCAGACTCCGGGACTTTTACAATGAGCAGTTCTTC. It yields the protein CTRLRDFYNEQFF. The chain employs TRBV1 and TRBJ2-1; TRBD2 is the table's D call and was not checked against the DNA. TRBV1 corresponds to a pseudogene. The length of the CDR3 is 13 residues.

The rearrangement uses TRBV19 and TRBJ2-7; 8 nucleotides line up with TRBD1. The V segment lost 8 bases and the J segment 3 bases; nucleotides outside the gene matches: 3. This CDR3 is 12 amino acids long. Germline loops: CDR1 LNHDA, CDR2 SQIVND (reference sequence). Written as DNA, the CDR3 is TGTGCCAGTGGACAGGGCGGCTACGAGCAGTACTTC. It encodes CASGQGGYEQYF.

The chain combines TRBV5-1 with TRBJ2-5; 9 positions match TRBD1. Germline CDR1 is SGHRS and CDR2 is YFSETQ. The CDR3 totals 14 residues. V trimming: 7 bases; J trimming: 0 bases; junction bases outside the gene matches: 4. The CDR3 nucleotides read TGCGCCAGCGGCGGGACAGGGAACCAAGAGACCCAGTACTTC. Amino acid sequence: CASGGTGNQETQYF.

The chain carries TRBV10-3 and TRBJ2-7; possible D gene TRBD1, 5 bases. This CDR3 is 12 amino acids long. The germline CDR1 and CDR2 sequences are ENHRY and SYGVKD. V gave up 3 bases and J gave up 6 bases, with 9 bases separating them. The CDR3 nucleotides are TGTGCCATCAGTGACAGGGTGGTCGAGCAGTACTTC. Its protein product is CAISDRVVEQYF.

The chain recombines TRBV18 with TRBJ2-5; D is ambiguous. CDR1 and CDR2 from the germline V gene are KGHSH and LQKENI. V lost 3 bases and J lost 3, with 2 bases in between. The CDR3 is 11 residues long. The CDR3 sequence is CASSPKETQYF. The DNA of the CDR3 is TGTGCCAGCTCACCCAAAGAGACCCAGTACTTC.